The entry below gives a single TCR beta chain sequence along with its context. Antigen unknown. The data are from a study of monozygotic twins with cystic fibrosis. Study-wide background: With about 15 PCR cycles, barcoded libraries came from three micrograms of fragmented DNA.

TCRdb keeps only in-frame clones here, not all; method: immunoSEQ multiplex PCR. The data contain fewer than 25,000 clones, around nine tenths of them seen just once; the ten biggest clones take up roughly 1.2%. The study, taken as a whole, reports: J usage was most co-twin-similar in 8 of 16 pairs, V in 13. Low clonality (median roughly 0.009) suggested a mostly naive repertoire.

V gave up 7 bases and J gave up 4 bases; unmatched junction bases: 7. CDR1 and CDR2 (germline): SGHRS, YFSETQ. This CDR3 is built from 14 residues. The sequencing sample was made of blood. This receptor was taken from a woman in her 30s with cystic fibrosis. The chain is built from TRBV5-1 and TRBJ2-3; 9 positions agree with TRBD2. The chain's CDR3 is CASYTGTSSDTQYF. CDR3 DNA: TGCGCCAGCTATACTGGGACTAGCTCAGATACGCAGTATTTT.